What follows are 24 T cell receptor beta chains derived from one specimen sequenced in a study of T cell repertoires in cytomegalovirus infection. TCRdb independently ran MiXCR on the reads; one entry per CDR3 protein. Of a few hundred thousand distinct CDR3 sequences in the sample, 9.5% were seen once. The specimen sequenced was PBMCs. These receptors were taken from a human donor in good health (CMV status not recorded). Some clones in this sample may be carry-over from other donors' samples.

The chain uses TRBV4-1 and TRBJ2-1; 7 positions agree with TRBD2. Germline V lookup: CDR1 MGHRA, CDR2 YSYEKL. CDR3 length equals 15 residues. V was pared by 0 bases and J by 9 bases, with 8 bases of the junction left unmatched. The CDR3: CASSQDGREWAEQFF. The CDR3 DNA is TGCGCCAGCAGCCAAGATGGGCGGGAGTGGGCTGAGCAGTTCTTC.

This clonotype was detected ten times or more. This chain uses TRBV20-1 with TRBJ2-7; TRBD1 is a possible D gene (5 bases). Germline CDR1 is DFQATT and CDR2 is SNEGSKA (reference sequence). This CDR3 comprises 12 residues. The ends were cut back, 6 bases at V and 3 bases at J, with 12 bases in the middle. DNA of the CDR3: TGCAGTGCCCGCTCTGACAGCTACGAGCAGTACTTC. Translation gives CSARSDSYEQYF.

This clonotype was counted only a few times. The J gene is TRBJ1-6, the V gene TRBV19; D is perhaps TRBD1 (6 bases). V shed 3 bases and J shed 4 bases, with 10 bases lying between them. From germline, CDR1 is LNHDA and CDR2 SQIVND (reference sequence). The CDR3 has 15 amino acids. The CDR3 loop reads CASSIDGQYNSPLHF. Written as DNA, the CDR3 is TGTGCCAGTAGTATCGATGGACAGTATAATTCACCCCTCCACTTT.

This clonotype was picked up many times. V gene TRBV7-2 combines with J gene TRBJ2-3; 8 bases agree with TRBD2. There are 19 residues in the CDR3. Per the germline V gene, CDR1 is SGHTA and CDR2 is FQGNSA. J lost 4 bases, V lost 0 bases, and 15 bases had no gene match. In DNA, the CDR3 is TGTGCCAGCAGCTTAGCGTTGAGCCCCACGGGAGGGCTGGCAGATACGCAGTATTTT. Translation: CASSLALSPTGGLADTQYF.

The chain uses TRBV20-1 and TRBJ2-3, with 7 bases matching TRBD1. V was clipped by 6 bases and J by 6 bases; unmatched bases: 12. This CDR3 is 14 amino acids long. CDR1 and CDR2 (germline): DFQATT, SNEGSKA (reference sequence). CDR3 sequence reads: CSALKRTGTDTQYF. The CDR3 nucleotides read TGCAGTGCCCTGAAACGGACAGGAACGGATACGCAGTATTTT.

The V and J genes are TRBV6-2 or TRBV6-3 and TRBJ2-1, with a tentative D call TRBD2 (5 bases). Germline V lookup: CDR1 MNHEY, CDR2 SVGEGT. Trimming removed 0 bases from V and 3 bases from J, with 9 bases in between. There are 15 residues in the CDR3. The CDR3: CASSYSGSFYNEQFF. CDR3 in DNA: TGTGCCAGCAGTTACTCAGGGAGTTTCTACAATGAGCAGTTCTTC.

There are a few counts of this clonotype. The chain has TRBV6-2 or TRBV6-3 and TRBJ2-7; either TRBD1 or TRBD2 may fit D (5 bases each). Germline V CDR1 and CDR2: MNHEY, SVGEGT. V was clipped by 6 bases and J by 4 bases, with 13 bases between them. The CDR3 is 13 amino acids. In DNA, the CDR3 is TGTGCCAGCAGCTACCCCGAGGGGTACGAGCAGTACTTC. This translates into CASSYPEGYEQYF.

The genes are TRBV24-1 and TRBJ2-5; 9 positions agree with TRBD1. The V segment lost 1 base and the J segment 3 bases; nucleotides outside the gene matches: 2. Germline V gene data show CDR1 as KGHDR and CDR2 as SFDVKD. The CDR3 is 15 amino acids. The CDR3 region is CATSDFGDREETQYF. CDR3 in DNA: TGTGCCACCAGTGATTTTGGGGACAGGGAAGAGACCCAGTACTTC.

The V gene is TRBV5-4, the J gene TRBJ2-1; D call uncertain. V lost 3 bases and J lost 7, with 17 bases in between. From germline, CDR1 is SGHNT and CDR2 YYREEE (reference sequence). The CDR3 covers 15 residues. In nucleotides, the CDR3 is TGTGCCAGCAGCTCCCCCGGGCCAGGAAGAAATGAGCAGTTCTTC. It yields the protein CASSSPGPGRNEQFF.

This clonotype was seen a handful of times. The V call is TRBV9, the J call TRBJ2-1; TRBD2 is a possible D gene (5 bases). The CDR3 is made up of 15 amino acids. Trimming cost V 2 bases and J 5 bases, with 14 bases left between them. Germline lookup yields CDR1 SGDLS and CDR2 YYNGEE. CDR3 nucleotide sequence: TGTGCCAGCAGCGTGTTTGGGAGTCTGGACAATGAGCAGTTCTTC. Translating gives CASSVFGSLDNEQFF.

The chain recombines TRBV19 with TRBJ1-1; D may be TRBD1 (5 bases). V shed 6 bases and J shed 6 bases, with 20 bases lying between them. From germline, CDR1 is LNHDA and CDR2 SQIVND (reference sequence). There are 15 residues in the CDR3. CDR3 protein: CASSSQVAGEAEAFF. CDR3 nucleotide sequence: TGTGCCAGTAGCTCACAGGTAGCGGGGGAAGCTGAAGCTTTCTTT.

Comment on this clonotype: This sequence may be a read error, since a much larger clone differs from it by one base. V usage is TRBV4-2 and J usage is TRBJ1-6, with D possibly matching TRBD1 (6 bases). With 0 bases removed from V and 7 bases from J, the gap between germline ends came to 10 bases. The CDR3 totals 15 residues. Germline V CDR1 and CDR2: LGHNA, YNFKEQ. CDR3 loop: CASSQDEDRNSPLHF. The CDR3 DNA reads as TGTGCCAGCAGCCAAGATGAAGACAGGAATTCACCCCTCCACTTT.

At least ten counts were recorded for this clonotype. V gene TRBV7-8 combines with J gene TRBJ1-1; D remains ambiguous. Trimming shortened V by 5 bases and J by 3 bases, and 10 bases separated the two germline ends. The V gene's germline CDR1 is SGHVS and CDR2 FQNEAQ. The CDR3 has 13 residues. The CDR3 DNA reads as TGTGCCAGCAGCCGCACAGTGGACACTGAAGCTTTCTTT. As protein: CASSRTVDTEAFF.

This clonotype has a count of ten or more. The chain recombines TRBV12-3 or TRBV12-4 with TRBJ1-6, with 9 positions matching TRBD1. This CDR3 contains 17 residues. V dropped 3 bases and J dropped 8; count of bases not matched to a gene: 11. The chain's CDR3 is CASSLWDRAYKDSPLHF. DNA of the CDR3: TGTGCCAGCAGTTTGTGGGACAGGGCATACAAGGATTCACCCCTCCACTTT.

The sample holds many counts of this clonotype. The V call is TRBV28, the J call TRBJ2-5; TRBD2 aligns across 9 bases. The CDR3 consists of 14 residues. The junction had 8 bases not matched to a gene; V was cut back by 7 bases and J by 5 bases. The germline V gene encodes CDR1 MDHEN and CDR2 SYDVKM. CDR3 sequence: CASTIASGTETQYF. CDR3 in DNA: TGTGCCAGCACCATAGCTAGCGGGACGGAGACCCAGTACTTC.

This clonotype was picked up a small number of times. This chain joins TRBV7-9 and TRBJ1-2; perhaps TRBD1 as D (5 bases). The CDR3 extends over 14 amino acids. Trimming took 4 bases from V and 4 from J, leaving 13 bases between them. Germline CDR1 SEHNR, CDR2 FQNEAQ (reference sequence). The CDR3 loop reads CASSSWEGVYGYTF. The CDR3 DNA reads TGTGCCAGCAGCTCGTGGGAAGGGGTCTATGGCTACACCTTC.

The table lists this clonotype with many counts. The chain uses TRBV7-2 and TRBJ2-1, with 13 bases matching TRBD2. Germline CDR1 SGHTA, CDR2 FQGNSA. This CDR3 has 14 residues. V shed 5 bases and J 10 bases; nucleotides not matched to a gene: 5. This chain's CDR3 is CASSGTSGVGEQFF. The CDR3 DNA reads as TGTGCCAGCAGCGGGACTAGCGGGGTTGGGGAGCAGTTCTTC.

This clonotype showed up just a few times. The chain combines TRBV7-9 with TRBJ2-7, with no clear D. Germline-derived CDR1 and CDR2 are SEHNR and FQNEAQ (reference sequence). This CDR3 spans 13 amino acids. V was trimmed by 3 bases and J by 2 bases, leaving 8 bases between them. This chain's CDR3 is CASSFSRTYEQYF. CDR3 bases: TGTGCCAGCAGCTTCTCTAGGACCTACGAGCAGTACTTC.

On this clonotype: A much more abundant neighbour one base away suggests this may be a read error. The V call is TRBV7-2, the J call TRBJ1-5; D unclear. This CDR3 region has 14 residues. V lost 1 base and J lost 3, with 7 bases in between. Germline V lookup: CDR1 SGHTA, CDR2 FQGNSA. CDR3 sequence: CASSLGWYNQPQHF. In nucleotides, the CDR3 is TGTGCCAGCAGCTTAGGATGGTACAATCAGCCCCAGCATTTT.

In this sample, this clonotype turned up a few times. The chain has TRBV15 and TRBJ2-7, with D hard to call. The V gene's germline CDR1 is LNHNV and CDR2 YYDKDF (reference sequence). Between the trimmed V and J ends, which lost 4 bases and 1 base, there was a span of 8 bases. CDR3 length: 13 residues. The CDR3 protein is CATSILESYEQYF. For the CDR3, the DNA is TGTGCCACCAGCATTCTAGAATCCTACGAGCAGTACTTC. The complete variable domain, with remaining parts taken from reference TRBV15 and TRBJ2-7, reads DAMVIQNPRYQVTQFGKPVTLSCSQTLNHNVMYWYQQKSSQAPKLLFHYYDKDFNNEADTPDNFQSRRPNTSFCFLDIRSPGLGDTAMYLCATSILESYEQYFGPGTRLTVT.

This clonotype was seen repeatedly, ten times or more. The CDR3 nucleotides read TGTGCCAGCAGTTCTAGCGGGAATTACGCCGGGGAGCTGTTTTTT. This codes for CASSSSGNYAGELFF. The V call is TRBV7-2, the J call TRBJ2-2; 9 bases are a match to TRBD2. CDR1 and CDR2 (germline): SGHTA, FQGNSA. This CDR3 is built from 15 residues. Trimming cost V 6 bases and J 6 bases; bases outside gene matches: 8.

This clonotype was found many times. The gene calls are TRBV7-9 and TRBJ2-7, with 7 bases lining up with TRBD2. The V and J ends lost 5 bases and 5 bases, in that order; junction bases with no gene match: 15. The CDR3 spans 16 residues. CDR1 SEHNR and CDR2 FQNEAQ come from the germline V gene (reference sequence). This CDR3 reads CASSPSFGGSRNEQYF. The CDR3 nucleotides read TGTGCCAGCAGCCCCAGTTTTGGCGGGAGTAGAAACGAGCAGTACTTC.

In this sample, this clonotype turned up many times. The chain recombines TRBV11-1 with TRBJ2-7; the D call may be TRBD1 or TRBD2 (5 bases each). CDR1 is SGHAT and CDR2 is FQDESV in the germline V gene (reference sequence). The CDR3 has 16 residues. Trimming cost V 5 bases and J 0 bases, with 17 bases left between them. The DNA of the CDR3 is TGTGCCAGCAGCGCAGGATCGAGGGGCGTCTCCTACGAGCAGTACTTC. This sequence encodes CASSAGSRGVSYEQYF.

This chain uses TRBV7-2 with TRBJ2-1, with 7 bases matching TRBD2. V lost 5 bases and J lost 7; bases outside the gene matches: 5. This CDR3 is 13 amino acids long. Germline V gene lookup returns CDR1 SGHTA and CDR2 FQGNSA. CDR3 amino acids: CASSPGLPNEQFF. CDR3 coding DNA: TGTGCCAGCAGCCCGGGACTACCTAATGAGCAGTTCTTC.